The 15 T cell receptor beta chains listed next were all sequenced from one sample in a study of T cell responses to AZD1222 COVID-19 vaccine. Clones were read by immunoSEQ multiplex PCR, and TCRdb kept only the in-frame ones, dropping some. This sample yields about 110,000 clones, of which roughly 89% are seen a single time; approximately 3.1% belongs to the top ten. The material sequenced was peripheral blood, taken on day 0 of MenACWY control vaccination. These receptors came from an adult in good health.

The chain joins TRBV7-9 to TRBJ1-1, with 8 bases aligning to TRBD1. The CDR3 has 16 amino acids. V was pared by 5 bases and J by 7 bases, with 15 bases of the junction left unmatched. The germline gives CDR1 SEHNR, CDR2 FQNEAQ (reference sequence). As DNA, the CDR3 is TGTGCCAGCAGCCCTCGACAGGGGCCCGGGTTTCATGAAGCTTTCTTT. Residues: CASSPRQGPGFHEAFF.

The genes are TRBV10-3 and TRBJ2-2; 9 bases map to TRBD1. The CDR3 extends over 13 amino acids. J gave up 6 bases and V 9 bases, and 5 bases lay outside the gene matches. Per germline, CDR1 ENHRY and CDR2 SYGVKD. CDR3 in DNA: TGTGCCATTAGGACAGGGGATGCCGGGGAGCTGTTTTTT. Its protein is CAIRTGDAGELFF.

V usage is TRBV4-1 and J usage is TRBJ2-5; no reliable D call. This CDR3 contains 16 residues. V lost 0 bases and J lost 4, with 15 bases in between. In germline, CDR1 is MGHRA, CDR2 YSYEKL. CDR3 sequence (DNA): TGCGCCAGCAGCCAAGAAATCCCCCCGGGTATAGAGACCCAGTACTTC. It is translated as CASSQEIPPGIETQYF.

The rearrangement joins TRBV4-3 to TRBJ2-2; 9 bases are a match to TRBD2. The CDR3 is made up of 14 amino acids. The germline V gene encodes CDR1 LGHNA and CDR2 YSLEER. J lost 6 bases, V lost 2 bases, and 1 base had no gene match. CDR3: CASSQLAGPGELFF. The CDR3 DNA follows: TGCGCCAGCAGCCAACTAGCGGGGCCCGGGGAGCTGTTTTTT.

CDR3 in DNA: TGTGCCACCGCGAAAGACAGGGGTGTACAGCCCCAGCATTTT. Translated: CATAKDRGVQPQHF. The J gene is TRBJ1-5, the V gene TRBV15, with TRBD1 identical over 8 bases. The ends lost 8 bases at V and 7 bases at J; junction bases unmatched: 10. This CDR3 is built from 14 residues. The germline gives CDR1 LNHNV, CDR2 YYDKDF (reference sequence).

The chain combines TRBV7-6 with TRBJ2-7, with D perhaps matching TRBD1 (6 bases). Between the trimmed V and J ends, which lost 5 bases and 2 bases, there was a span of 19 bases. This CDR3 contains 16 residues. CDR1 SGHVS and CDR2 FNYEAQ come from the germline V gene. DNA for the CDR3: TGTGCCAGCAGCCCTTTGGTGGGGGACATTACCTACGAGCAGTACTTC. Amino acid sequence: CASSPLVGDITYEQYF.

This chain uses TRBV7-3 with TRBJ1-1, with a weak D call TRBD1 (5 bases). The V end was cut by 1 base, the J end by 10 bases, with 16 bases between. This CDR3 has 14 amino acids. Germline CDR1 SGHTA, CDR2 FQGTGA. The CDR3 protein is CASSLNPGHPSAFF. The CDR3 coding sequence is TGTGCCAGCAGCTTAAACCCCGGACACCCCTCAGCTTTCTTT.

This clone was seen more than once but under ten times. The chain employs TRBV5-5 and TRBJ1-6; 9 positions match TRBD1. The CDR3 has 15 amino acids. With V trimmed by 3 bases and J by 7 bases, 5 bases remained unmatched. Germline V gives CDR1 SGHKS, CDR2 YYEKEE (reference sequence). CDR3 amino acids: CASSYRQGENSPLHF. In DNA form, the CDR3 reads TGTGCCAGCAGCTACCGACAGGGGGAGAATTCACCCCTCCACTTT.

The chain has TRBV3-1 (or the pseudogene TRBV3-2) and TRBJ1-1; 7 bases agree with TRBD1. This CDR3 has 16 amino acids. CDR1 LGHDT and CDR2 YNNKEL come from the germline V gene (reference sequence). V dropped 0 bases and J dropped 8; count of bases not matched to a gene: 12. CDR3 amino acids: CASSQDLDRWVREAFF. In nucleotides, the CDR3 is TGTGCCAGCAGCCAAGATCTGGACAGGTGGGTGAGGGAAGCTTTCTTT.

The chain uses TRBV29-1 and TRBJ2-2; TRBD1 is a possible D gene (6 bases). The germline gives CDR1 SQVTM, CDR2 ANQGSEA. Trimming removed 1 base from V and 1 base from J, with 10 bases in between. The CDR3 covers 15 residues. CDR3 nucleotide sequence: TGCAGCGTTGAAGGAGGCAGGGGGAACACCGGGGAGCTGTTTTTT. It specifies CSVEGGRGNTGELFF.

The genes are TRBV3-1 (or the pseudogene TRBV3-2) and TRBJ2-7; no clear D gene. Trimming shortened V by 0 bases and J by 2 bases, and 11 bases separated the two germline ends. This CDR3 comprises 15 residues. Germline-derived CDR1 and CDR2 are LGHDT and YNNKEL (reference sequence). CDR3 sequence reads: CASSQDSDGPYEQYF. The DNA for the CDR3 is TGTGCCAGCAGCCAAGATTCCGACGGCCCCTACGAGCAGTACTTC.

The CDR3 spells CASSLKGAGTDTQYF. For the CDR3, the DNA is TGTGCCAGCAGTTTAAAGGGGGCAGGCACAGATACGCAGTATTTT. The rearrangement uses TRBV27 and TRBJ2-3; 7 bases fit TRBD1. The CDR3 runs to 15 residues. Germline V lookup: CDR1 MNHEY, CDR2 SMNVEV (reference sequence). The V segment lost 2 bases and the J segment 1 base; nucleotides outside the gene matches: 3.

The chain combines TRBV3-1 (or the pseudogene TRBV3-2) with TRBJ1-2; no reliable D call. CDR1 and CDR2 (germline): LGHDT, YNNKEL (reference sequence). This CDR3 comprises 15 residues. V was clipped by 1 base and J by 2 bases, with 11 bases between them. CDR3: CASSQVSGSNYGYTF. As DNA, the CDR3 is TGTGCCAGCAGCCAAGTCAGCGGAAGCAACTATGGCTACACCTTC.

The V gene is TRBV11-1, the J gene TRBJ2-2; 7 bases are shared with TRBD2. CDR1 is SGHAT, CDR2 FQDESV, per germline (reference sequence). Germline trimming cut 5 bases from V and 5 bases from J; bases unmatched to any gene: 5. The CDR3 loop spans 14 amino acids. This chain's CDR3 is CASSEGLYTGELFF. The CDR3 coding sequence is TGTGCCAGCAGCGAGGGACTATATACCGGGGAGCTGTTTTTT. The full variable domain, in which reference TRBV11-1 and TRBJ2-2 provide the parts outside the CDR3, is EAEVAQSPRYKITEKSQAVAFWCDPISGHATLYWYRQILGQGPELLVQFQDESVVDDSQLPKDRFSAERLKGVDSTLKIQPAELGDSAMYLCASSEGLYTGELFFGEGSRLTVL.

CDR3 nucleotides: TGCAGCGTCTCCGGGACAGATTACATGAACACTGAAGCTTTCTTT. Translation: CSVSGTDYMNTEAFF. V usage is TRBV29-1 and J usage is TRBJ1-1, with 7 bases aligning to TRBD1. The germline CDR1 and CDR2 sequences are SQVTM and ANQGSEA. This CDR3 has 15 amino acids. J lost 0 bases, V lost 6 bases, and 10 bases had no gene match.